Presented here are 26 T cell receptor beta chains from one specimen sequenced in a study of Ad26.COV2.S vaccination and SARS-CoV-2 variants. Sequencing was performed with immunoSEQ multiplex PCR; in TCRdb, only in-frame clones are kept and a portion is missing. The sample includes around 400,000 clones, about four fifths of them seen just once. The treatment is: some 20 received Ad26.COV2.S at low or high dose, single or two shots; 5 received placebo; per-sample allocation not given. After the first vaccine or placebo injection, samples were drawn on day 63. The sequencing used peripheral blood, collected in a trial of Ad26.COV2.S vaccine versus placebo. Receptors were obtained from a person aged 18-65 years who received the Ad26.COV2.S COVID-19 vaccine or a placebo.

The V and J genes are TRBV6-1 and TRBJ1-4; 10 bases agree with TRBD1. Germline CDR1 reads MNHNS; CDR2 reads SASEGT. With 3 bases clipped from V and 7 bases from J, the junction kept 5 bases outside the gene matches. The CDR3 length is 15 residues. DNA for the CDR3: TGTGCCAGCAGTGAGCCGACAGGGGGCAGTGAAAAACTGTTTTTT. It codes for CASSEPTGGSEKLFF.

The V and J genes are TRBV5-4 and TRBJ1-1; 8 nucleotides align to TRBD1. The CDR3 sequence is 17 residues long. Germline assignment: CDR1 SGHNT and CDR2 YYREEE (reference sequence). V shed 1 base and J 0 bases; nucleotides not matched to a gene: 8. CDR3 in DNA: TGTGCCAGCAGCTTGTCGACAGGGGAAGGGGTGAACACTGAAGCTTTCTTT. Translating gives CASSLSTGEGVNTEAFF.

The CDR3 DNA sequence: TGTGCCAGCAGCTCCCCCGGGACAGGGGAAGGCTATGGCTACACCTTC. As protein: CASSSPGTGEGYGYTF. The chain carries TRBV5-6 and TRBJ1-2; 10 positions agree with TRBD1. J was trimmed by 4 bases and V by 3 bases; bases with no gene match: 9. The germline gives CDR1 SGHDT, CDR2 YYEEEE. This CDR3 comprises 16 residues.

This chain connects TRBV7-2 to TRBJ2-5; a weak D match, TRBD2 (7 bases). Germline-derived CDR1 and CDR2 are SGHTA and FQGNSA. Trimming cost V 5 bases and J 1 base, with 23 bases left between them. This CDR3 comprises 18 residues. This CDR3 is CASSKLIAGRGPQETQYF. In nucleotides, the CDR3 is TGTGCCAGCAGCAAACTCATCGCCGGGCGGGGGCCCCAAGAGACCCAGTACTTC. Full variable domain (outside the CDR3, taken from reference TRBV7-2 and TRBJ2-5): GAGVSQSPSNKVTEKGKDVELRCDPISGHTALYWYRQSLGQGLEFLIYFQGNSAPDKSGLPSDRFSAERTGGSVSTLTIQRTQQEDSAVYLCASSKLIAGRGPQETQYFGPGTRLLVL.

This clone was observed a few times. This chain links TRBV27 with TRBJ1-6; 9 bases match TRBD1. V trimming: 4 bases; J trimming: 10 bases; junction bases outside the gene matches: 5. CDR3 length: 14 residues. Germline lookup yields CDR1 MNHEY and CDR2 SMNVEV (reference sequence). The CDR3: CASSYRTGGSPLHF. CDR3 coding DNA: TGTGCCAGCAGTTATAGAACAGGGGGCTCACCCCTCCACTTT.

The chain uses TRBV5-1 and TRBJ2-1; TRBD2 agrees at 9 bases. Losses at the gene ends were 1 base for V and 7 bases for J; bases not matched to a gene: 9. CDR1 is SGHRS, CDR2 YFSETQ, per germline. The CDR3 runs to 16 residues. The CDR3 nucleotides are TGCGCCAGCAGCTTGCGCCCTAGCGGGGCCCTGAATGAGCAGTTCTTC. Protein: CASSLRPSGALNEQFF.

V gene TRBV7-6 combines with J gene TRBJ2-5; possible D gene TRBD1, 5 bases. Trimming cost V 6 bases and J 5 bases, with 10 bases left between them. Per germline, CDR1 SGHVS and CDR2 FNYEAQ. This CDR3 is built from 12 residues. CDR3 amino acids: CASSPGIETQYF. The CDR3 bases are TGTGCCAGCAGTCCAGGGATTGAGACCCAGTACTTC.

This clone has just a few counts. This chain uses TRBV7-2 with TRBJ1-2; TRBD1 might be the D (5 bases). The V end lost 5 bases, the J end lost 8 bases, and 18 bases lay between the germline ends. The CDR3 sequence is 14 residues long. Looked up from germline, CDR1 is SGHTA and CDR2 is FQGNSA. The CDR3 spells CASSTLEGTKGYTF. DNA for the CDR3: TGTGCCAGCAGCACCCTCGAAGGGACTAAGGGCTACACCTTC.

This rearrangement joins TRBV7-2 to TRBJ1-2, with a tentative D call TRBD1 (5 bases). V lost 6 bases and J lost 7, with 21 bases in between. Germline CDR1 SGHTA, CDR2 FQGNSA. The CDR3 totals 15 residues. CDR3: CASSYTLGPGGGYTF. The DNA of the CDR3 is TGTGCCAGCAGTTATACATTGGGACCGGGGGGTGGCTACACCTTC.

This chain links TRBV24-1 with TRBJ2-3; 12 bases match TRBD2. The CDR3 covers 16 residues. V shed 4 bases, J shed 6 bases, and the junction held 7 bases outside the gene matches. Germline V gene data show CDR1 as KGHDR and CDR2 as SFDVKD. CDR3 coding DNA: TGTGCCACCAGTGACCCTAGCGGGAGGGGCCAGGATACGCAGTATTTT. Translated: CATSDPSGRGQDTQYF.

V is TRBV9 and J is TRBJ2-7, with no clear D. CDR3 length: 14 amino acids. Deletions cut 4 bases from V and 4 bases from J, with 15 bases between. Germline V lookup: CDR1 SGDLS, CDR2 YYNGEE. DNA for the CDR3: TGTGCCAGCAGCCCACTCCGGATCTCATACGAGCAGTACTTC. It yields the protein CASSPLRISYEQYF.

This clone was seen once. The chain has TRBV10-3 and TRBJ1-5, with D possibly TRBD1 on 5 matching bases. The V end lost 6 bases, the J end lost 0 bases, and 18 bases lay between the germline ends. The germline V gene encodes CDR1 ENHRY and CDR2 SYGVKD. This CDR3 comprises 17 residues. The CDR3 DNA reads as TGTGCCATCAGCGACAGATTTTCTCAGGTTAGCAATCAGCCCCAGCATTTT. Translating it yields CAISDRFSQVSNQPQHF.

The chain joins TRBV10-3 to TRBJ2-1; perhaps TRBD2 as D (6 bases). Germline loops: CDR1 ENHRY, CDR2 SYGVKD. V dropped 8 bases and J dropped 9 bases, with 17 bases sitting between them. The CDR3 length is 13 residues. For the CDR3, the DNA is TGTGCCATCCTCCGGGAGCGGACCGGTGAGCAGTTCTTC. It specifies CAILRERTGEQFF.

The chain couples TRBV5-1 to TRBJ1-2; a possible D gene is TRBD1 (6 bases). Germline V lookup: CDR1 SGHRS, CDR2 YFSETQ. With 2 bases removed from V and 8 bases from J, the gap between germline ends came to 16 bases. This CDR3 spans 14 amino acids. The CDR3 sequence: CASSLRGGRRGYTF. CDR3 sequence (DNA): TGCGCCAGCAGCTTACGCGGGGGGCGGCGGGGCTACACCTTC.

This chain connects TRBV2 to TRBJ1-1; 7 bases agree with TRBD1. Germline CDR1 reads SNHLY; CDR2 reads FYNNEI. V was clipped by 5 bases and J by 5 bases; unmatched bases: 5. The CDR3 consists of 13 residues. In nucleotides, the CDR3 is TGTGCCAGCAGTTTGACAGGGAGGACTGAAGCTTTCTTT. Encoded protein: CASSLTGRTEAFF.

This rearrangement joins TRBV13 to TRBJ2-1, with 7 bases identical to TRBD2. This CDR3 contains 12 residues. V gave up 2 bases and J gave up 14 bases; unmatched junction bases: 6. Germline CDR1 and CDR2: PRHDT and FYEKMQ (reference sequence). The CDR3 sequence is CASSLYGGGKFF. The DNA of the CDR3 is TGTGCCAGCAGCTTATACGGGGGAGGGAAGTTCTTC.

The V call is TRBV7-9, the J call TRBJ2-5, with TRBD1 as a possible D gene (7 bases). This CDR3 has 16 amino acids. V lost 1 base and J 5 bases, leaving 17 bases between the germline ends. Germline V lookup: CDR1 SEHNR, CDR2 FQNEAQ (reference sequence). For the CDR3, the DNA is TGTGCCAGCAGCTTAGTGGCCAGGGGGGACGGGGAGACCCAGTACTTC. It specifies CASSLVARGDGETQYF. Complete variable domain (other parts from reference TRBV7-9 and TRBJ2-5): DTGVSQNPRHKITKRGQNVTFRCDPISEHNRLYWYRQTLGQGPEFLTYFQNEAQLEKSRLLSDRFSAERPKGSFSTLEIQRTEQGDSAMYLCASSLVARGDGETQYFGPGTRLLVL.

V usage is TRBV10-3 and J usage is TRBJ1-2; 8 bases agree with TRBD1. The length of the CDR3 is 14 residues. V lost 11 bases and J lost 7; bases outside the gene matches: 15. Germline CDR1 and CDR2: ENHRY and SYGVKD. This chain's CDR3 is CAAGQGGVAGGYTF. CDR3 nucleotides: TGTGCCGCCGGACAGGGTGGGGTTGCGGGTGGCTACACCTTC.

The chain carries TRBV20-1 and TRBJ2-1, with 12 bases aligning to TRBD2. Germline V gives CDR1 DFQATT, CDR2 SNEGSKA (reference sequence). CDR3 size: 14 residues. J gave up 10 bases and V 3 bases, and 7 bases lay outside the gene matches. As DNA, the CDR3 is TGCAGTGCTAGTCAGCCTAGCGGGAGGGGCGAGCAGTTCTTC. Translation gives CSASQPSGRGEQFF.

CDR3 sequence reads: CASSIGGTIRELFF. The CDR3 DNA sequence: TGTGCCAGTAGTATAGGGGGGACAATACGGGAGCTGTTTTTT. The chain employs TRBV19 and TRBJ2-2; the D gene is possibly TRBD1 (6 bases). CDR1 is LNHDA and CDR2 is SQIVND in the germline V gene (reference sequence). V lost 1 base and J 9 bases, leaving 12 bases between the germline ends. This CDR3 is built from 14 residues.

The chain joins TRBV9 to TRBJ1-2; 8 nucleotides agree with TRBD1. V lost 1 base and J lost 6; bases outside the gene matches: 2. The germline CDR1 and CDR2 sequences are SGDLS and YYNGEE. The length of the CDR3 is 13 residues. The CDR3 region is CASSVQQGDGYTF. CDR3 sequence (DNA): TGTGCCAGCAGCGTACAACAGGGGGATGGCTACACCTTC.

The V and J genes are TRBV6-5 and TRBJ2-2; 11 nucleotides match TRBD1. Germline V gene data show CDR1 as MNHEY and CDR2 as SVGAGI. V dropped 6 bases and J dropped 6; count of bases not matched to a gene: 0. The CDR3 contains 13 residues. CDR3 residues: CASRGQGAGELFF. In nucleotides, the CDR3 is TGTGCCAGCAGGGGACAGGGGGCCGGGGAGCTGTTTTTT.

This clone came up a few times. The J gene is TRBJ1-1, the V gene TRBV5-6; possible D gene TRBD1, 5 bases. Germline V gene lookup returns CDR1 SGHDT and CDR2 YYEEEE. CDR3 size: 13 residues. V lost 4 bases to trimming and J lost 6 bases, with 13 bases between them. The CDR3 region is CASSQRDYPEAFF. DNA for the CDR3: TGTGCCAGCAGCCAACGGGACTACCCTGAAGCTTTCTTT.

DNA of the CDR3: TGTGCCAGTAGTATCTCTGGGACAGGGGTTTCCGAGCAGTACTTC. Residues: CASSISGTGVSEQYF. The chain uses TRBV19 and TRBJ2-7, with 10 positions matching TRBD1. The germline V gene has CDR1 LNHDA and CDR2 SQIVND (reference sequence). With 3 bases clipped from V and 6 bases from J, the junction kept 8 bases outside the gene matches. CDR3 size: 15 residues.

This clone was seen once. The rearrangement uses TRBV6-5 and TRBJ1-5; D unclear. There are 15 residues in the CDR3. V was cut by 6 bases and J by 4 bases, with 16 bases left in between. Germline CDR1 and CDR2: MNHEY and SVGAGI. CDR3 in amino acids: CASRYRRELNQPQHF. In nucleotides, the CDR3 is TGTGCCAGCAGGTACCGTCGGGAGCTTAATCAGCCCCAGCATTTT.

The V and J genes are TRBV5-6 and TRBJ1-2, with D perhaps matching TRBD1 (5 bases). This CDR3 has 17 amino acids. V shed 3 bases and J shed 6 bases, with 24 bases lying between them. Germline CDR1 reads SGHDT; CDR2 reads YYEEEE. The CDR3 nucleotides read TGTGCCAGCAGCTCTTTGACAGACCCTCTCATCTCCGATGGCTACACCTTC. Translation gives CASSSLTDPLISDGYTF.